This TCR beta chain was documented in a study of T cell responses to AZD1222 COVID-19 vaccine. For the study at large: Second-dose recipients at about 4 or about 12 weeks were treated as one pooled group. The study, taken as a whole, reports: Breadth and depth of Spike-specific TCRs rose after two AZD1222 doses. CD4 TCRs linked to vaccination spanned spike, dominating at 160-218 and 743-854. Targets within unmutated variant regions were reportedly found for nearly half of spike-specific TCRs.

Repertoires were generated with immunoSEQ multiplex PCR, while TCRdb's copy carries only in-frame clones and drops some. The table lists approximately 130,000 clones, about 93% of them singletons. About this clone itself: The antigen remains undetermined.

Germline CDR1 reads SGHRS; CDR2 reads YFSETQ. The V end was cut by 9 bases, the J end by 0 bases, with 14 bases between. The CDR3 runs 14 residues. The sequenced sample was peripheral blood, obtained on day 0 of AZD1222 vaccination. The clonotype originates from an adult in good health. The chain combines TRBV5-1 with TRBJ2-3; TRBD1 might be the D (5 bases). The CDR3 loop reads CATKTVSSTDTQYF. The CDR3 region has the DNA TGCGCCACCAAGACAGTTTCTAGCACAGATACGCAGTATTTT.